The source of this TCR beta chain is a study of OX40 agonist ivuxolimab in advanced cancers. On the study more broadly: Patients with hepatocellular carcinoma, melanoma, renal cell or head and neck cancer made up the dose-escalation patients.

V was cut by 6 bases and J by 7 bases, with 12 bases left in between. The CDR3 runs 13 residues. CDR1 and CDR2 (germline): SNHLY, FYNNEI. For this clone: Its target is unknown.

Repertoires were generated with immunoSEQ multiplex PCR, while TCRdb's copy carries only in-frame clones and drops some. The data contain 60,000 to 85,000 clones, approximately 82% of them singletons. Study results and limitations: Among some nonresponders, normalized T-cell clonal expansion was also low. Among patients with partial responses at 0.1-3.0 mg/kg, clonal expansion was among the lowest.

This sequence joins TRBV2 and TRBJ1-4; D remains ambiguous. The receptor was derived from an adult with an advanced solid tumor such as melanoma, head and neck, liver or kidney cancer. The sample here was CD4+ or CD8+ T cells sorted from blood, taken in a trial of the OX40 agonist ivuxolimab. CDR3 sequence reads: CASRATSGEKLFF. CDR3 DNA sequence: TGTGCCAGCAGAGCTACCTCGGGTGAAAAACTGTTTTTT.